Reported below is one T cell receptor (beta chain). This entry is derived from a study of cytomegalovirus exposure and HLA in healthy donors. PCR primers comprised 60 Vbeta and 13 Jbeta primers. The data were produced by immunoSEQ multiplex PCR, yet TCRdb's version contains in-frame clones alone and is incomplete. This table holds around 88,000 clones. This CDR3 comprises 13 residues. V dropped 6 bases and J dropped 6 bases, with 12 bases sitting between them. Per germline, CDR1 SNHLY and CDR2 FYNNEI. The clonotype originates from a girl aged 5 to 17 in good health and CMV-seropositive. V and J are TRBV2 and TRBJ2-1; a weak D match, TRBD1 (6 bases). Material for sequencing was PBMCs. In DNA form, the CDR3 reads TGTGCCAGCAGATTACAGGGTCTCAATGAGCAGTTCTTC. This gives the protein CASRLQGLNEQFF.